This section outlines one TCR beta chain sequence together with its context. The data stem from a study of blood T cell repertoires in COVID-19. Across the whole study: Italy, Spain and the United States were the sources of the convalescent and acute COVID-19 samples. PBMCs, B-cell-depleted T cells, or T cells were the source of the cDNA or gDNA that made up the material.

Per the authors' pipeline: Nucleated cell counts were estimated from reference gene primer amplification. Generated by immunoSEQ multiplex PCR, the TCRdb table keeps only in-frame clones and is missing some. That table is the source of V, J and clone size, and D and trimming were worked out from the DNA. The data contain roughly 200,000 clones, around 80% of them singletons. With 5 bases removed from V and 1 base from J, the gap between germline ends came to 16 bases. The CDR3 runs to 15 residues. CDR1 is SGHKS, CDR2 YYEKEE, per germline (reference sequence). This chain links TRBV5-5 with TRBJ2-7; D is perhaps TRBD1 (6 bases). The sequenced material came from peripheral blood. This receptor was obtained from a man in his forties with active or convalescent COVID-19. The CDR3 nucleotides read TGTGCCAGCAGACTTGGGCCCGGACAGTCCTACGAGCAGTACTTC. Protein sequence: CASRLGPGQSYEQYF.